There are a few counts of the clone carrying this TCR beta chain. What it recognizes is unknown. J was trimmed by 6 bases and V by 2 bases; bases with no gene match: 2. The CDR3 extends over 13 amino acids. Germline V CDR1 and CDR2: SGHDN, FVKESK. This entry is derived from a study of T cells after yellow fever vaccination. As for the study in general: The SMART-Seq v4 Ultra Low Input method served to prepare the low-cell-number fractions.

General study results and limits: Clones that expanded after primary vaccination mostly reappeared after the booster (roughly 95% CD4, approximately 85% CD8). Repertoires obtained by FACS sorting could include abundant clonotypes that entered as contaminants from the bulk population. Overall, a small share of clonotypes was seen in both CD4 and CD8 compartments.

TCRdb analysed the 5' RACE reads with MiXCR anew, one entry per CDR3 protein. The table records a few hundred thousand distinct CDR3 sequences, roughly a sixth of them present only once. This receptor was taken from a man between 18 and 29 years old who received the YFV17D yellow fever vaccine. The V gene is TRBV14, the J gene TRBJ1-2; 8 bases agree with TRBD1. The specimen comprised PBMCs, sampled roughly 5 days after the first yellow fever vaccination. The CDR3: CASSQLTGDGYTF. CDR3 sequence (DNA): TGTGCCAGCAGCCAATTGACAGGGGATGGCTACACCTTC.